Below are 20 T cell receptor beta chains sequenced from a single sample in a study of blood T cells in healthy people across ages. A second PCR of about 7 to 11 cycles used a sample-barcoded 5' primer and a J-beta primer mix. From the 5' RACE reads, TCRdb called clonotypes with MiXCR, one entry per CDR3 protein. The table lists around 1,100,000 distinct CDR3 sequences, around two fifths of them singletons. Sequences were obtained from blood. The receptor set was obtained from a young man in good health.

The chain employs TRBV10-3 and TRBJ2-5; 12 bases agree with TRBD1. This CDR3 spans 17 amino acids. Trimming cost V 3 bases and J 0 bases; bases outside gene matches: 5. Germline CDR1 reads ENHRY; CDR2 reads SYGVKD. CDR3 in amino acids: CAISDQGQGANQETQYF. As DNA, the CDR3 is TGTGCCATCAGTGACCAGGGACAGGGGGCTAACCAAGAGACCCAGTACTTC.

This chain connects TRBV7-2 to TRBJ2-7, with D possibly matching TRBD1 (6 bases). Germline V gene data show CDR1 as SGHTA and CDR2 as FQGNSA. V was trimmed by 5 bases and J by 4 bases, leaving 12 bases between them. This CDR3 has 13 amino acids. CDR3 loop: CASSDNREYEQYF. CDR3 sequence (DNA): TGTGCCAGCAGCGATAACAGGGAATACGAGCAGTACTTC.

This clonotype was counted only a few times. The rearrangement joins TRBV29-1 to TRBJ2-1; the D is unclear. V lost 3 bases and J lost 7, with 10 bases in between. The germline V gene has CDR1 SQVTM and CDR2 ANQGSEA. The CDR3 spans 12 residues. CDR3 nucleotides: TGCAGCGTTGATGGCAGGCGAAATGAGCAGTTCTTC. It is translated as CSVDGRRNEQFF.

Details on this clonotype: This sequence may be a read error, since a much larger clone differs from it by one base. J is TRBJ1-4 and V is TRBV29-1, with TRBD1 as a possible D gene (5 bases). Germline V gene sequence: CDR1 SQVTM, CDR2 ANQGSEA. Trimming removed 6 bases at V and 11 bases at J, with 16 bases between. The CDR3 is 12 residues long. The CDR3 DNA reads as TGCAGCGTCAGGGCGCAGGCCGATAAACTGTTTTTT. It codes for CSVRAQADKLFF.

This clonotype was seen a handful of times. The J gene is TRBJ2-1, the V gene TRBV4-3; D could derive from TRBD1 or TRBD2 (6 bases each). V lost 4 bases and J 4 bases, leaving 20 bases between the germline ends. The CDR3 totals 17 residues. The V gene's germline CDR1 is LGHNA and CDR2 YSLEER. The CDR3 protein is CASSPYLRGANYNEQFF. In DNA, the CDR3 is TGCGCCAGCAGCCCCTATCTAAGGGGGGCGAATTACAATGAGCAGTTCTTC.

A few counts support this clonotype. The CDR3 DNA reads as TGCAGTGCTACGGGACTAGCGGGGCGAGATACGCAGTATTTT. It yields the protein CSATGLAGRDTQYF. The rearrangement joins TRBV20-1 to TRBJ2-3; TRBD2 aligns across 13 bases. Germline assignment: CDR1 DFQATT and CDR2 SNEGSKA (reference sequence). This CDR3 region has 14 residues. The J segment lost 5 bases and the V segment lost 4 bases, leaving 3 bases of the junction unmatched.

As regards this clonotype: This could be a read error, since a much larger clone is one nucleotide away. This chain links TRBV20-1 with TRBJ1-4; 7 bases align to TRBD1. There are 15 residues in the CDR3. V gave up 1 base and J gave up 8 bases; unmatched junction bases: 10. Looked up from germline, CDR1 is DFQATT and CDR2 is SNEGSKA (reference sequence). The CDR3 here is CSARARRGGGEKLFF. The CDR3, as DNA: TGCAGTGCTAGAGCTCGCCGAGGGGGCGGGGAAAAACTGTTTTTT.

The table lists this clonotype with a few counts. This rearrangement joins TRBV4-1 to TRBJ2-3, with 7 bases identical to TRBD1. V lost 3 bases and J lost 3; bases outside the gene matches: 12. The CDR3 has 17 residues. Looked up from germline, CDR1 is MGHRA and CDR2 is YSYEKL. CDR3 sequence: CASSQEETGSGTDTQYF. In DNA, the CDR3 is TGCGCCAGCAGCCAGGAGGAGACAGGGAGTGGGACAGATACGCAGTATTTT.

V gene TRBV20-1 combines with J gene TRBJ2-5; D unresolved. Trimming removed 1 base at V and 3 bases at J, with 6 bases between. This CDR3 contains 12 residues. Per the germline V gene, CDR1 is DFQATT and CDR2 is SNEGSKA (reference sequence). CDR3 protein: CSARVGEETQYF. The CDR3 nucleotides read TGCAGTGCTAGAGTGGGTGAAGAGACCCAGTACTTC.

The CDR3 protein is CASSLAQWDTEAFF. For the CDR3, the DNA is TGTGCCAGCAGTTTAGCGCAATGGGACACTGAAGCTTTCTTT. V usage is TRBV12-3 or TRBV12-4 and J usage is TRBJ1-1; no reliable D call. CDR3 size: 14 residues. Trimming shortened V by 0 bases and J by 3 bases, and 8 bases separated the two germline ends.

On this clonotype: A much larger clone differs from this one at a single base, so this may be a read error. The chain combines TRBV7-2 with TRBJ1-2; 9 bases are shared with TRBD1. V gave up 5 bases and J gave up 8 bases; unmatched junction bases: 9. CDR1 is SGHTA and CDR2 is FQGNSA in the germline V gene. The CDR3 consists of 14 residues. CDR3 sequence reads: CTSSLGTGNLGYTF. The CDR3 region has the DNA TGTACCAGCAGCCTTGGGACAGGGAATCTCGGCTACACCTTC.

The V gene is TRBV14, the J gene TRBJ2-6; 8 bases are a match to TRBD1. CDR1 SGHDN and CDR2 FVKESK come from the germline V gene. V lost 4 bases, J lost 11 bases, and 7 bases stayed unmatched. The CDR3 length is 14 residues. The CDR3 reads CASSPWTGTDVLTF. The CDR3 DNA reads TGTGCCAGCAGCCCATGGACAGGGACAGACGTCCTGACTTTC.

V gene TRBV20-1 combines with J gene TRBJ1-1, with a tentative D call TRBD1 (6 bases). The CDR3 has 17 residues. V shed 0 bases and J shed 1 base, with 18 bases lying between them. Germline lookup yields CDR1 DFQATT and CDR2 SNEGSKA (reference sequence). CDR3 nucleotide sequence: TGCAGTGCTAGAGAGACCCTTTGGACAGAGAAGAACACTGAAGCTTTCTTT. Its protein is CSARETLWTEKNTEAFF.

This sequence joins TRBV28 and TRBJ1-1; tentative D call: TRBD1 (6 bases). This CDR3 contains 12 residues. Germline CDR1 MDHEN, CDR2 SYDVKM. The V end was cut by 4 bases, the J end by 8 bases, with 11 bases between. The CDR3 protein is CASSSPGQEAFF. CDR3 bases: TGTGCCAGCAGTTCTCCGGGACAAGAAGCTTTCTTT.

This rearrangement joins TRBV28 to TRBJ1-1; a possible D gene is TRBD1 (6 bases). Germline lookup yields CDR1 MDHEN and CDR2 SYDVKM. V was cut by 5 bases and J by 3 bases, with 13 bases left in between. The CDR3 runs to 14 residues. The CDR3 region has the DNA TGTGCCAGCAGTGCGGGGGGGGGCGACACTGAAGCTTTCTTT. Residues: CASSAGGGDTEAFF.

This CDR3 reads CASSFQGANTEAFF. CDR3 nucleotides: TGCGCCAGCAGCTTCCAGGGGGCGAACACTGAAGCTTTCTTT. V gene TRBV5-1 combines with J gene TRBJ1-1; TRBD1 matches at 8 bases. V was clipped by 2 bases and J by 1 base; unmatched bases: 1. The germline CDR1 and CDR2 sequences are SGHRS and YFSETQ. This CDR3 region has 14 residues.

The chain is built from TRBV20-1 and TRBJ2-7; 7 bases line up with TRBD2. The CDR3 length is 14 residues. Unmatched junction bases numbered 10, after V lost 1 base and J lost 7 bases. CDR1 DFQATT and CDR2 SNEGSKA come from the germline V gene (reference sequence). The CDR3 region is CSARVWGGGDEQYF. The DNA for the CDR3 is TGCAGTGCTAGAGTCTGGGGGGGGGGAGATGAGCAGTACTTC.

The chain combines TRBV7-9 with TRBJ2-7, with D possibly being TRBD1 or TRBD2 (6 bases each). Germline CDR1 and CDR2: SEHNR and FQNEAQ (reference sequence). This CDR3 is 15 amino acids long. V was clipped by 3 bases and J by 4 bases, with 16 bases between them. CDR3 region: CASSLLGGSYYEQYF. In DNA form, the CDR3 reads TGTGCCAGCAGCTTGTTAGGGGGGTCCTATTACGAGCAGTACTTC. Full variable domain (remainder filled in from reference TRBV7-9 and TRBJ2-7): DTGVSQNPRHKITKRGQNVTFRCDPISEHNRLYWYRQTLGQGPEFLTYFQNEAQLEKSRLLSDRFSAERPKGSFSTLEIQRTEQGDSAMYLCASSLLGGSYYEQYFGPGTRLTVT.

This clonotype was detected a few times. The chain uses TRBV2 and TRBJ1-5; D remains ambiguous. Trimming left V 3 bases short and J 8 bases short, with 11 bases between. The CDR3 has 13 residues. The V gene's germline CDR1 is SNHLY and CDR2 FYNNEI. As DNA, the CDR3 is TGTGCCAGCAGTGATGGTAGAAGGAAGCCCCAGCATTTT. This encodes CASSDGRRKPQHF.

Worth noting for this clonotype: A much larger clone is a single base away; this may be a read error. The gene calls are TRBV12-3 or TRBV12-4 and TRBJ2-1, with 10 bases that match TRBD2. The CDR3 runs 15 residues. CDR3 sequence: CASRILAGNDNELFF. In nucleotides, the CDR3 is TGTGCCAGCAGGATACTAGCGGGGAACGACAATGAGCTGTTCTTC.